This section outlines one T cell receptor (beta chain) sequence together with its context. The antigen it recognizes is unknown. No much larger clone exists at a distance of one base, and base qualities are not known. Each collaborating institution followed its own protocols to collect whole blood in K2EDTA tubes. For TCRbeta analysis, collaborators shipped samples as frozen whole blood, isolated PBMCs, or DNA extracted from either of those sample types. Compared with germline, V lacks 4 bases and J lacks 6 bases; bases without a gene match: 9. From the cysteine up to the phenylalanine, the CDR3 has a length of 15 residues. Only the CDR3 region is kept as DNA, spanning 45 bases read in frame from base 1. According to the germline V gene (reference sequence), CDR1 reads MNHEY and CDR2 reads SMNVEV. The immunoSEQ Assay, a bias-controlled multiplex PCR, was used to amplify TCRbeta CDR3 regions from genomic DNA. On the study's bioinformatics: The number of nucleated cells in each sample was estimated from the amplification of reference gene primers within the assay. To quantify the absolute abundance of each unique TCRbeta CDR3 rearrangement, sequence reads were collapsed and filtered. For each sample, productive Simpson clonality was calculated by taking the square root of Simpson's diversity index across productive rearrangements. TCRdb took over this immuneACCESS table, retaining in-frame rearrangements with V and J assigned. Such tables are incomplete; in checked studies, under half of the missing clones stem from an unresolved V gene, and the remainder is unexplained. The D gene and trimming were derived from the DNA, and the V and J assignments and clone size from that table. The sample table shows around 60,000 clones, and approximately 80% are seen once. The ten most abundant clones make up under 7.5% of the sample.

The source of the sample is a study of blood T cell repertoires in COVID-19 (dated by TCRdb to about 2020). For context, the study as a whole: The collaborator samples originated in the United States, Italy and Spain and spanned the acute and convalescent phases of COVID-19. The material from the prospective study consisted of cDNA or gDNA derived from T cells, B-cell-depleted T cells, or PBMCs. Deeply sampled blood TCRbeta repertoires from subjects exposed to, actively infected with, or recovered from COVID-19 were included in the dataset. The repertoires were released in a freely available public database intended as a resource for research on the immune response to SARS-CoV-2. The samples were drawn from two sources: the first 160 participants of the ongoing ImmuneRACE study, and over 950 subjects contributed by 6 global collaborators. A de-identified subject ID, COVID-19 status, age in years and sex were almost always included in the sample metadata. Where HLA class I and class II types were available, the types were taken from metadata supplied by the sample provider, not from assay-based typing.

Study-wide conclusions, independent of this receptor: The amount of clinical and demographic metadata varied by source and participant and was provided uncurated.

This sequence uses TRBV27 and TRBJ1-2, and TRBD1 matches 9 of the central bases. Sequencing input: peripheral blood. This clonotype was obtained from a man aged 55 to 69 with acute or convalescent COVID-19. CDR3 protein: CASSSGQGRVHGYTF. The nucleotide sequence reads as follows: TGTGCCAGCAGTTCCGGACAGGGGCGGGTTCATGGCTACACCTTC.